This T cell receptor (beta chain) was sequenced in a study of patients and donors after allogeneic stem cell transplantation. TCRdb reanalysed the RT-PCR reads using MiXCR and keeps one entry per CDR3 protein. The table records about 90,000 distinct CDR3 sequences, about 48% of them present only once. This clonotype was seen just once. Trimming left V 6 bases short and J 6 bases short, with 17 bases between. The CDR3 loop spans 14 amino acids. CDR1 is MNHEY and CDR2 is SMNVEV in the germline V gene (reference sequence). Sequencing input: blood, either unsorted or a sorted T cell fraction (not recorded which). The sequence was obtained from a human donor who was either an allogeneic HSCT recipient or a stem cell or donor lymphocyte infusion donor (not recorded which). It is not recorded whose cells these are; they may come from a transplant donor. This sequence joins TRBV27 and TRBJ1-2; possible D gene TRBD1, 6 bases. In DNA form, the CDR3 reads TGTGCCAGCAGCCTAGGGCAGGGGAGGGATGGCTACACCTTC. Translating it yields CASSLGQGRDGYTF.